A selection of T cell receptor beta chains follows, all from one sample in a study of cytomegalovirus exposure and HLA in healthy donors. Data came from immunoSEQ multiplex PCR; TCRdb stores just in-frame clones and leaves some out. The sample gives tens of thousands of clones, around three fifths of which show up once; roughly 21% is in the top ten. The sequenced sample consisted of PBMCs. Receptors originate from a woman aged 45-65 years in good health and CMV-seropositive. The CDR3 runs from the conserved cysteine through the conserved F or W. Each record gives: D gene, J gene, V gene, clone size, CDR3 DNA, CDR3 protein. D genes are given only for firm matches. Where a row states a size, it is once, few, many or the class of an expanded clone; other rows omit it.

TRBD1 | TRBJ2-7 | TRBV2 | few | TGTGCCAGCAGCCCCCGGGACAGAAATCAATACGAGCAGTACTTC | CASSPRDRNQYEQYF
. | TRBJ1-3 | TRBV7-2 | . | TGTGCCAGCAGCTTAGGGGGGCTGACGGGAAACACCATATATTTT | CASSLGGLTGNTIYF
. | TRBJ2-3 | TRBV29-1 | . | TGCAGCGTTGATGAGGCTGGCGGGGTTATGACAGATACGCAGTATTTT | CSVDEAGGVMTDTQYF
TRBD1 | TRBJ1-2 | TRBV5-4 | . | TGTGCCAGCAGCCCAGACAGGGTAGGTTCCTATGGCTACACCTTC | CASSPDRVGSYGYTF
. | TRBJ2-1 | TRBV7-9 | . | TGTGCCAGCAGCCCCCGGGCAGGGGGGAACAATGAGCAGTTCTTC | CASSPRAGGNNEQFF
. | TRBJ2-7 | TRBV29-1 | few | TGCAGCGTTGAAGGGCAGGGTGGGTACGAGCAGTACTTC | CSVEGQGGYEQYF
. | TRBJ2-1 | TRBV13 | . | TGTGCCAGCAGCCGAACAGGGAGGGGGGAGTTCTTC | CASSRTGRGEFF
. | TRBJ2-1 | TRBV27 | once | TGTGCCACCCGCCGAGGCCTCTATGAGCAGTTCTTC | CATRRGLYEQFF
. | TRBJ1-1 | TRBV11-2 | few | TGTGCCAGCAGCTTAGGCCAGGGACTTGAAGCTTTCTTT | CASSLGQGLEAFF
. | TRBJ1-2 | TRBV6-5 | . | TGTGCCAGCAGTTCCGGGACAACTTATGGCTACACCTTC | CASSSGTTYGYTF
TRBD1 | TRBJ1-5 | TRBV19 | . | TGTGCCACCCGGGACAGGGACCAGCCCCAGCATTTT | CATRDRDQPQHF
TRBD2 | TRBJ2-1 | TRBV6-1 | . | TGTGCCAGCAGTGGCCCGCTAGCGGGCTTCTTCTCCTACAATGAGCAGTTCTTC | CASSGPLAGFFSYNEQFF
. | TRBJ1-1 | TRBV13 | once | TGTGCCAGCAGCTTAGGACAGGGAAACACTGAAGCTTTCTTT | CASSLGQGNTEAFF
. | TRBJ1-5 | TRBV21-1 | . | TGTGCCAGCCCCTGGGCGGACATTAGCAATCAGCCCCAGCATTTT | CASPWADISNQPQHF
. | TRBJ1-2 | TRBV6-6 | once | TGTGCCAGCACTTATACACAGGGATTAGCCTATGGCTACACCTTC | CASTYTQGLAYGYTF
TRBD1 | TRBJ1-1 | TRBV18 | . | TGTGCCAGCTCCACCGGGACAGGGAGTACTGAAGCTTTCTTT | CASSTGTGSTEAFF
TRBD2 | TRBJ2-2 | TRBV19 | . | TGTGCCAGTATGCGGGGGACCGGGGAGCTGTTTTTT | CASMRGTGELFF